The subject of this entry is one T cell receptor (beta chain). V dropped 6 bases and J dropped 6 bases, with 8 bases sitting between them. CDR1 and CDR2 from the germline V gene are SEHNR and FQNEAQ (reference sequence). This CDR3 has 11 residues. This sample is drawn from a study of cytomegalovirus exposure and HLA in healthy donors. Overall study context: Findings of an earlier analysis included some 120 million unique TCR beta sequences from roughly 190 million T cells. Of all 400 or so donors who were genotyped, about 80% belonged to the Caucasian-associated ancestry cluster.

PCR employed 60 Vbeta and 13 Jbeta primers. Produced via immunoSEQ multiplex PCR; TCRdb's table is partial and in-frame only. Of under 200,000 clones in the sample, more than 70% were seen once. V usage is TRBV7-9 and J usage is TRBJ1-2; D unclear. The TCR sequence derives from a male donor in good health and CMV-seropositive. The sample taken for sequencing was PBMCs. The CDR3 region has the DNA TGTGCCAGCAGTTTGGGAGATGGCTACACCTTC. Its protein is CASSLGDGYTF.